What follows are 7 T cell receptor beta chains derived from one specimen sequenced in a study of T cell responses to AZD1222 COVID-19 vaccine. Measured with immunoSEQ multiplex PCR; TCRdb has only the in-frame clones, and not every one. The sample carries about 140,000 clones, approximately 94% recorded once. The starting material was peripheral blood, obtained on day 0 of AZD1222 vaccination. These receptor sequences come from an adult in good health.

The V and J genes are TRBV4-1 and TRBJ2-3; 11 bases map to TRBD2. Per the germline V gene, CDR1 is MGHRA and CDR2 is YSYEKL. The length of the CDR3 is 16 residues. The V segment lost 2 bases and the J segment 5 bases; nucleotides outside the gene matches: 6. CDR3 DNA: TGCGCCAGCAGCCAATATAGCGGGGGGGCCAAAGATACGCAGTATTTT. Protein sequence: CASSQYSGGAKDTQYF.

The chain employs TRBV6-4 and TRBJ2-3; TRBD2 matches 8 bases. The germline gives CDR1 MRHNA, CDR2 SNTAGT. V lost 0 bases to trimming and J lost 10 bases; unmatched junction nucleotides: 3. The CDR3 is made up of 13 amino acids. The CDR3: CASSDSGLEAQYF. The DNA of the CDR3 is TGTGCCAGCAGTGACTCGGGACTAGAGGCGCAGTATTTT.

The chain joins TRBV4-1 to TRBJ1-2; the D gene is possibly TRBD1 (6 bases). The CDR3 extends over 14 amino acids. V gave up 1 base and J gave up 5 bases, with 11 bases separating them. The germline gives CDR1 MGHRA, CDR2 YSYEKL. CDR3 bases: TGCGCCAGCAGCCAAGCGGGGGCGGAGTATGGCTACACCTTC. This sequence encodes CASSQAGAEYGYTF.

V gene TRBV28 combines with J gene TRBJ2-1, with 7 bases aligning to TRBD2. Germline-derived CDR1 and CDR2 are MDHEN and SYDVKM. V lost 6 bases to trimming and J lost 0 bases; unmatched junction nucleotides: 8. The CDR3 is 16 amino acids. The CDR3 nucleotides read TGTGCCAGCAGGTCCACTAGCGATTCCTCCTACAATGAGCAGTTCTTC. Its translation is CASRSTSDSSYNEQFF. Variable domain in full (rest from reference TRBV28 and TRBJ2-1): DVKVTQSSRYLVKRTGEKVFLECVQDMDHENMFWYRQDPGLGLRLIYFSYDVKMKEKGDIPEGYSVSREKKERFSLILESASTNQTSMYLCASRSTSDSSYNEQFFGPGTRLTVL.

CDR3 amino acids: CASSRPSGGPSGGDTQYF. CDR3 nucleotide sequence: TGTGCCAGCAGCCGCCCTAGCGGGGGGCCAAGCGGGGGCGATACGCAGTATTTT. The chain joins TRBV5-4 to TRBJ2-3; 11 bases align to TRBD2. The CDR3 contains 18 residues. Germline loops: CDR1 SGHNT, CDR2 YYREEE (reference sequence). After removal of 4 bases from V and 6 bases from J, the junction contained 16 bases not matched to a gene.

This rearrangement joins TRBV7-3 to TRBJ1-2; D unresolved. Trimming took 5 bases from V and 4 from J, leaving 14 bases between them. In germline, CDR1 is SGHTA, CDR2 FQGTGA. This CDR3 is 14 amino acids long. CDR3 region: CASSPNAISYGYTF. CDR3 sequence (DNA): TGTGCCAGCAGCCCTAACGCCATTTCCTATGGCTACACCTTC.

The chain recombines TRBV27 with TRBJ1-2; a possible D gene is TRBD1 (5 bases). The CDR3 is made up of 14 amino acids. CDR1 is MNHEY, CDR2 SMNVEV, per germline (reference sequence). V shed 0 bases and J shed 3 bases, with 8 bases lying between them. CDR3 sequence: CASSLSGPHYGYTF. The CDR3 DNA sequence: TGTGCCAGCAGTTTATCGGGACCACACTATGGCTACACCTTC.